These T cell receptor beta chains were read from a single sample in a study of cytomegalovirus exposure and HLA in healthy donors. The protocol was immunoSEQ multiplex PCR, while the TCRdb copy is restricted to in-frame clones and leaves out a portion. The table lists tens of thousands of clones, roughly 78% of them singletons. What was sequenced was PBMCs. The receptor source for this set is a woman in her twenties or thirties in good health and CMV-seronegative. Each CDR3 is given with its conserved first and last residue. The D gene is left open where the match is weak. For some rows the clone size is stated as once, few or many, or as a class when expanded; others skip it.

clone_size j_call d_call v_call cdr3_nt cdr3_aa
NA TRBJ2-7 NA TRBV28 TGTGCCAGCAGTTTATGGGCAGGCTCGTCAGGCGAGCAGTACTTC CASSLWAGSSGEQYF
NA TRBJ1-1 TRBD1 TRBV10-2 TGCGCCAGTCATGGGACAGACATGAACACTGAAGCTTTCTTT CASHGTDMNTEAFF
NA TRBJ2-5 NA TRBV28 TGTGCCAGCAGTCACGACTCTGTAGAGACCCAGTACTTC CASSHDSVETQYF
few TRBJ1-3 NA TRBV6-5 TGTGCCAGCAGTTACTCCAGGGGAACGGGAAACACCATATATTTT CASSYSRGTGNTIYF
NA TRBJ1-1 NA TRBV28 TGTGCCAGCAGTTTACTCACTGAAGCTTTCTTT CASSLLTEAFF
once TRBJ2-3 TRBD2 TRBV2 TGTGCCAGCAGTGAACGACTAGCGGTTACAGATACGCAGTATTTT CASSERLAVTDTQYF
NA TRBJ1-5 NA TRBV6-5 TGTGCCAGCAGTCGATCCCAGGGGAGCAATCAGCCCCAGCATTTT CASSRSQGSNQPQHF
NA TRBJ2-3 TRBD2 TRBV9 TGTGCCAGCAGCGCTAGCGGGGGGGTCACAGATACGCAGTATTTT CASSASGGVTDTQYF
NA TRBJ1-4 NA TRBV7-2 TGTGCCAGCAGCTTAGGAGTCTCCCTAGCAACTAATGAAAAACTGTTTTTT CASSLGVSLATNEKLFF
few TRBJ2-1 NA TRBV6-5 TGTGCCAGCAGCCAAGAGTCGACCGGCGGCAATGAGCAGTTCTTC CASSQESTGGNEQFF
NA TRBJ1-2 TRBD1 TRBV28 TGTGCCAGCAGGCAACAGGGGGTTGCTAACTATGGCTACACCTTC CASRQQGVANYGYTF
NA TRBJ2-1 TRBD1 TRBV9 TGTGCCAGCAGCGTAGTCGGACAGGGGTTCAATGAGCAGTTCTTC CASSVVGQGFNEQFF
few TRBJ2-6 NA TRBV30 TGTGCCTGGGGAGGGGGCTCGAGCTCTGGGGCCAACGTCCTGACTTTC CAWGGGSSSGANVLTF
NA TRBJ2-7 TRBD2 TRBV6-5 TGTGCCAGCAGTTACTCGCGATTAGCGGGAGCGAACGAGCAGTACTTC CASSYSRLAGANEQYF
few TRBJ2-7 TRBD1 TRBV5-4 TGTGCCAGCAGCTCTCCTACCGGGACAGAGGAGCAGTACTTC CASSSPTGTEEQYF
few TRBJ1-4 NA TRBV6-1 TGTGCCAGCAGTGATGAGGGCGCAACTAATGAAAAACTGTTTTTT CASSDEGATNEKLFF
once TRBJ2-5 NA TRBV12-5 TGTGCTAGTGGTCCCGGATCGACTCTCCAAGAGACCCAGTACTTC CASGPGSTLQETQYF
NA TRBJ1-3 NA TRBV4-1 TGCGCCAGCAGCCCCTCTCCGAGTGTAGGGGTCGCAGGAAACACCATATATTTT CASSPSPSVGVAGNTIYF
NA TRBJ1-1 TRBD1 TRBV5-1 TGCGCCAGCAGCACCGACAGGGACAGGGCCCTTTCTGAAGCTTTCTTT CASSTDRDRALSEAFF
NA TRBJ2-7 NA TRBV15 TGTGCCACCCGCGGACAGTACGACGAGCAGTACTTC CATRGQYDEQYF
NA TRBJ1-2 NA TRBV28 TGTGCCAGCAGTTTATGGGCTCGAGGCTACACCTTC CASSLWARGYTF
NA TRBJ2-5 NA TRBV21-1 TGTGCCAGCAGCAAAGGGATCGTCCTGAGGGAGACCCAGTACTTC CASSKGIVLRETQYF
NA TRBJ2-1 NA TRBV6-4 TGTGCCAGCAGTCTACAGGGTGAGGGCAATGAGCAGTTCTTC CASSLQGEGNEQFF
once TRBJ1-5 NA TRBV7-8 TGTGCCAGCAGCTCCCAGAACGGACAGCCAAATCAGCCCCAGCATTTT CASSSQNGQPNQPQHF
NA TRBJ1-1 NA TRBV29-1 TGCAGCGCCCAAGGGGGGGTGGTGAACACTGAAGCTTTCTTT CSAQGGVVNTEAFF
NA TRBJ2-5 NA TRBV4-1 TGCGCCAGCAGCCAAGAAGCCTCCGCACAGACCCAGTACTTC CASSQEASAQTQYF
NA TRBJ2-7 NA TRBV11-2 TGTGCCAGCAGCTCCAGGGGCAGGAACGAGCAGTACTTC CASSSRGRNEQYF
few TRBJ2-1 TRBD1 TRBV10-1 TGCGCCAGCAGCCCGGGACAGTCCTACAATGAGCAGTTCTTC CASSPGQSYNEQFF
NA TRBJ1-2 TRBD1 TRBV5-1 TGCGCCAGCAGCTTTAATGGTCGGACAGGGGGATATGGCTACACCTTC CASSFNGRTGGYGYTF
NA TRBJ1-1 NA TRBV15 TGTGCCACCAGCAGAGCTTCTATTAGTAGCGCTTTCTTT CATSRASISSAFF
NA TRBJ2-5 NA TRBV30 TGTGCCTGGAGTCCGGACAGATTACAAGAGACCCAGTACTTC CAWSPDRLQETQYF